The 13 T cell receptor beta chains reported below all come from one sample, sequenced in a study of cytomegalovirus exposure and HLA in healthy donors. The PCR employed 60 Vbeta primers together with 13 Jbeta primers. Using immunoSEQ multiplex PCR, the repertoire was profiled, and TCRdb retains in-frame clones only, with some absent. The data contain 150,000 to 200,000 clones, around 81% of them singletons. Material for sequencing was PBMCs. The receptors were sampled from a woman aged 40 to 50 in good health and CMV-seronegative.

The chain couples TRBV19 to TRBJ2-1, with a weak D call TRBD2 (6 bases). The V and J ends lost 4 bases and 1 base respectively, with 17 bases between them. This CDR3 spans 17 amino acids. Per germline, CDR1 LNHDA and CDR2 SQIVND (reference sequence). CDR3 bases: TGTGCCAGTAGTACACTTACCCGGGGGTTGTCCTACAATGAGCAGTTCTTC. Translating gives CASSTLTRGLSYNEQFF.

The chain recombines TRBV23-1 with TRBJ2-3; 11 nucleotides match TRBD1. TRBV23-1 is designated an ORF whose function remains uncertain. The V and J ends lost 2 bases and 3 bases, in that order; junction bases with no gene match: 4. The CDR3 spans 16 residues. The CDR3 spells CASSQRDRGWTDTQYF. CDR3 sequence (DNA): TGCGCCAGCAGTCAAAGGGACAGGGGGTGGACAGATACGCAGTATTTT.

The chain uses TRBV30 and TRBJ2-7; the match to TRBD2 covers 7 bases. In germline, CDR1 is GTSNPN, CDR2 SVGIG (reference sequence). V shed 5 bases and J 5 bases; nucleotides not matched to a gene: 6. This CDR3 has 12 amino acids. In DNA form, the CDR3 reads TGTGCCTGGTCCCCCCGGGGGGACGAGCAGTACTTC. Encoded protein: CAWSPRGDEQYF.

The rearrangement joins TRBV6-5 to TRBJ2-5; D may be TRBD2 (6 bases). V was clipped by 10 bases and J by 5 bases, with 17 bases between them. Germline V gives CDR1 MNHEY, CDR2 SVGAGI. This CDR3 region has 13 residues. The CDR3 DNA is TGTGCCACCACTGGAGGGAAACGGGAGACCCAGTACTTC. Translation gives CATTGGKRETQYF.

V and J are TRBV7-9 and TRBJ1-4; D is possibly TRBD1 (6 bases). Germline V gene lookup returns CDR1 SEHNR and CDR2 FQNEAQ (reference sequence). With 5 bases removed from V and 5 bases from J, the gap between germline ends came to 12 bases. The CDR3 is 14 residues long. The CDR3 loop is CASSVGQLNEKLFF. DNA of the CDR3: TGTGCCAGCAGCGTCGGACAGTTAAATGAAAAACTGTTTTTT.

The chain recombines TRBV7-9 with TRBJ2-3; D call uncertain. The germline CDR1 and CDR2 sequences are SEHNR and FQNEAQ (reference sequence). The CDR3 consists of 13 residues. Trimming stripped 1 base from V and 2 bases from J, with 4 bases between. The CDR3 sequence is CASSLDSTDTQYF. The CDR3 coding sequence is TGTGCCAGCAGCTTAGACTCCACAGATACGCAGTATTTT.

The chain is built from TRBV6-5 and TRBJ2-3; D gene unclear. Trimming cost V 6 bases and J 2 bases, with 3 bases left between them. CDR1 is MNHEY, CDR2 SVGAGI, per germline. The CDR3 extends over 11 amino acids. CDR3 nucleotides: TGTGCCAGCAGCTCCACAGATACGCAGTATTTT. Translated, it gives CASSSTDTQYF.

The chain recombines TRBV5-1 with TRBJ2-7, with a possible D match to TRBD2 (6 bases). Germline V gene sequence: CDR1 SGHRS, CDR2 YFSETQ. The CDR3 extends over 16 amino acids. V gave up 5 bases and J gave up 3 bases, with 21 bases separating them. The CDR3: CASRLGSTSWDYEQYF. The CDR3 bases are TGCGCCAGCAGGCTAGGGAGTACTAGCTGGGACTACGAGCAGTACTTC.

A few counts support this clone. The V gene is TRBV19, the J gene TRBJ2-7; 8 bases agree with TRBD1. The germline V gene has CDR1 LNHDA and CDR2 SQIVND (reference sequence). This CDR3 has 14 amino acids. The V and J ends lost 3 bases and 3 bases, in that order; junction bases with no gene match: 4. The CDR3 DNA sequence: TGTGCCAGTAGTATCTCGGACAGGGACTACGAGCAGTACTTC. Translated, it gives CASSISDRDYEQYF.

The chain couples TRBV21-1 to TRBJ1-5; TRBD1, the table's D call, lacks a check against the DNA. TRBV21-1 is given as a pseudogene. This CDR3 has 18 amino acids. The CDR3 sequence: CASSNSGDSLKGNQPQHF. The DNA of the CDR3 is TGTGCCAGCAGCAATTCGGGGGACAGTCTGAAAGGGAATCAGCCCCAGCATTTT.

V usage is TRBV4-2 and J usage is TRBJ2-2, with TRBD2 identical over 14 bases. The CDR3 runs to 21 residues. V shed 4 bases, J shed 5 bases, and the junction held 18 bases outside the gene matches. Germline CDR1 is LGHNA and CDR2 is YNFKEQ. This CDR3 is CASSRKLGTSGSVTGTGELFF. The CDR3 DNA sequence: TGTGCCAGCAGCCGAAAACTCGGGACTAGCGGGAGCGTGACCGGGACCGGGGAGCTGTTTTTT.

V usage is TRBV27 and J usage is TRBJ2-5; maybe TRBD2 (6 bases). The CDR3 extends over 17 amino acids. Germline CDR1 and CDR2: MNHEY and SMNVEV (reference sequence). Between the trimmed V and J ends, which lost 7 bases and 7 bases, there was a span of 28 bases. DNA of the CDR3: TGTGCCAGCACCCCCCGGGCAGGACCGACCCTCGGGAGGACCCAGTACTTC. This codes for CASTPRAGPTLGRTQYF.

CDR3 DNA sequence: TGTGCCAGTAGTATCCTGACAGGGGGGGATAGCAATCAGCCCCAGCATTTT. Protein product: CASSILTGGDSNQPQHF. This chain uses TRBV19 with TRBJ1-5; TRBD1 agrees at 9 bases. The length of the CDR3 is 17 residues. The germline gives CDR1 LNHDA, CDR2 SQIVND (reference sequence). V trimming: 3 bases; J trimming: 0 bases; junction bases outside the gene matches: 6.